This TCR beta chain is drawn from a study of vaccination and CD4 T cells after COVID-19. At the level of the study: Control cultures received a CEFX pool, an HIV-1 Nef pool, or no peptide.

Details on this clonotype: Antigen specificity is unknown.

Documented time point: late sampling 161 to 241 days after vaccination in a few convalescent patients. Noted treatment: roughly ten-day PBMC culture with coronavirus spike peptide pools or control peptides (ViraFEST assay). Germline lookup yields CDR1 SGHTA and CDR2 FQGNSA. The CDR3 has 14 amino acids. Deletions cut 1 base from V and 8 bases from J, with 12 bases between. Oncomine TCR Beta short-read sequencing was applied to DNA from cultured CD4+ T cells. Genomic DNA from cultured CD4+ T cells was extracted. In TCRdb, the PCR reads were re-called with MiXCR into one record per CDR3 protein. The sample carries some 24,000 distinct CDR3 sequences, about 42% recorded once.

This clonotype originated in a human donor who had recovered from COVID-19. This specimen consisted of CD4+ T cells from blood, cultured in vitro, obtained about 7 months after SARS-CoV-2 vaccination. The V and J genes are TRBV7-2 and TRBJ2-1; D possibly corresponds to TRBD2 (5 bases). The DNA for the CDR3 is TGTGCCAGCAGCTTAGAGATCGGAGGCCATGAGCAGTTCTTC. Protein sequence: CASSLEIGGHEQFF.